This TCR beta chain was captured in a study of T cell responses to AZD1222 COVID-19 vaccine. Study-level results: Donors were chiefly white British, with a greater number of females, and clonal diversity was perhaps underestimated. Spike regions recognized by vaccine-associated CD4 TCRs spanned the protein, led by 160-218 and 743-854. All repertoire sampling was performed exclusively after the peak T cell response.

Samples with a second dose at about 4 or about 12 weeks were pooled together. Concerning this clone itself: Its antigen remains unidentified.

Measured with immunoSEQ multiplex PCR; TCRdb has only the in-frame clones, and not every one. The sample contains about 110,000 clones, around 87% of which appear only once. The germline V gene has CDR1 SGHNT and CDR2 YYREEE (reference sequence). CDR3 length: 14 residues. V dropped 5 bases and J dropped 1 base, with 12 bases sitting between them. The sequence was obtained from an adult who received the AZD1222 COVID-19 vaccine. This material consisted of peripheral blood, taken 28 days after the second AZD1222 dose. The rearrangement links TRBV5-4 to TRBJ1-1, with D perhaps matching TRBD1 (5 bases). The CDR3 is CASSEEGPNTEAFF. In DNA form, the CDR3 reads TGTGCCAGCAGTGAGGAGGGGCCGAACACTGAAGCTTTCTTT.